This note documents a single TCR beta chain sequence. A Seattle source enrolled patients during active infection and followed them longitudinally. Original methodology: Amplification of reference gene primers provided the estimated nucleated cell counts. Data came from immunoSEQ multiplex PCR; TCRdb stores just in-frame clones and leaves some out. For V, J and clone size, that table is used; D and trimming come from the DNA. Found here are roughly 500,000 clones, roughly 89% of them singletons; the top ten hold 0.7% to 1%. The entry originates in a study of blood T cell repertoires in COVID-19. Study details: COVID-19 samples collected from the United States, Italy and Spain covered acute and convalescent phases. T cells, B-cell-depleted T cells, or PBMCs provided the cDNA or gDNA that served as material.

Trimming took 5 bases from V and 1 from J; bases not matched to a gene: 6. The germline V gene encodes CDR1 SGHAT and CDR2 FQNNGV. There are 16 residues in the CDR3. The genes are TRBV11-2 and TRBJ2-2; 8 nucleotides match TRBD2. Sequenced material: peripheral blood. This TCR was sampled from a man in his late teens or twenties with COVID-19, enrolled during active disease. The DNA of the CDR3 is TGTGCCAGCAGCAGATATAGCGGGGTGAACACCGGGGAGCTGTTTTTT. It codes for CASSRYSGVNTGELFF.